Following are 2 T cell receptor beta chains from one sample sequenced in a study of blood T cell repertoires in COVID-19. The assay was immunoSEQ multiplex PCR, and TCRdb's table has in-frame clones only and misses some. The sample holds about 80,000 clones, roughly 80% seen once. Material: peripheral blood. These receptors were taken from a woman aged 70-85 years with acute or convalescent COVID-19.

CDR3: CASSGGTGTSYEQYF. CDR3 DNA: TGTGCCAGCAGTGGTGGGACAGGGACCTCCTACGAGCAGTACTTC. The gene calls are TRBV25-1 and TRBJ2-7; TRBD1 agrees at 9 bases. The CDR3 spans 15 residues. V lost 4 bases to trimming and J lost 0 bases; unmatched junction nucleotides: 4. The germline gives CDR1 MGHDK, CDR2 SYGVNS.

J is TRBJ1-6 and V is TRBV27; D might be TRBD1 (5 bases). The V end was cut by 3 bases, the J end by 6 bases, with 18 bases between. Germline V gene lookup returns CDR1 MNHEY and CDR2 SMNVEV (reference sequence). The CDR3 runs 17 residues. The CDR3: CASSFVRGKSSNSPLHF. The DNA for the CDR3 is TGTGCCAGCAGTTTTGTGCGGGGGAAGAGTTCTAATTCACCCCTCCACTTT.